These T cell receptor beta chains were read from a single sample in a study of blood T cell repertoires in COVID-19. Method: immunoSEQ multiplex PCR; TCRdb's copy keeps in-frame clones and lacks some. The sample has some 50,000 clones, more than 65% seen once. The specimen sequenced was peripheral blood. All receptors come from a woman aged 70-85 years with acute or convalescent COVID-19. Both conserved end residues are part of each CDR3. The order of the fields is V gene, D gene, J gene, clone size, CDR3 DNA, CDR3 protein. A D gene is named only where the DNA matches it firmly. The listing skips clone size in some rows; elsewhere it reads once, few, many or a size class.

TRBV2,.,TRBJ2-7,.,TGTGCCAGCAGGGACAGCTACGAGCAGTACTTC,CASRDSYEQYF
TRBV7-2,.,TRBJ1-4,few,TGTGCCAGCAGCCGGGATCATGAAGCGGCAACTAATGAAAAACTGTTTTTT,CASSRDHEAATNEKLFF
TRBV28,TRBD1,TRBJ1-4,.,TGTGCCAGCATGGACAGGGGGCGAACTAATGAAAAACTGTTTTTT,CASMDRGRTNEKLFF
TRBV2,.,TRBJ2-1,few,TGTGCCAGCAGTGAGGTAGCGGCAGACAATGAGCAGTTCTTC,CASSEVAADNEQFF
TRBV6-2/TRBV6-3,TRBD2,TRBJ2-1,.,TGTGCCAGCAGCGGACTAGCGCCGAGCTCCTACAATGAGCAGTTCTTC,CASSGLAPSSYNEQFF
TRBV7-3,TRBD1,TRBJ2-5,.,TGTGCCAGCAGCTTAGGGCAGGGGGCGGAGACCCAGTACTTC,CASSLGQGAETQYF
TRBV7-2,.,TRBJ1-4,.,TGTGCCAGCAGCCAACTCCGGGGAACTAATGAAAAACTGTTTTTT,CASSQLRGTNEKLFF
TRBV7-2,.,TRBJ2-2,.,TGTGCCAGCAGCTCACAGCCGGTCATGAACACCGGGGAGCTGTTTTTT,CASSSQPVMNTGELFF
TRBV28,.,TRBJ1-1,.,TGTGCCAGCATGCTAAGCGGGGCCCGCACTGAAGCTTTCTTT,CASMLSGARTEAFF
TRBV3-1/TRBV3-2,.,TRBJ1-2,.,TGTGCCAGCAGTCATCAGGGCGCCTATGGCTACACCTTC,CASSHQGAYGYTF